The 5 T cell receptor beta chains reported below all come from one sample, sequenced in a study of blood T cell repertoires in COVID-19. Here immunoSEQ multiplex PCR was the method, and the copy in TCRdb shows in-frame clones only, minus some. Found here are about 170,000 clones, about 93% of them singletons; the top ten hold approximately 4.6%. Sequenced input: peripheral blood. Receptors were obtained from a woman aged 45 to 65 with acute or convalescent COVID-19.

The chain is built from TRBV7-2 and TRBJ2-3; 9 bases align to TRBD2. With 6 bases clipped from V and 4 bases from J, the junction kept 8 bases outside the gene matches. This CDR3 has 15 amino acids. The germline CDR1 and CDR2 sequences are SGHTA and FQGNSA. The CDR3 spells CASSYGGLAPDTQYF. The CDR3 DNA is TGTGCCAGCAGTTATGGGGGACTAGCCCCAGATACGCAGTATTTT.

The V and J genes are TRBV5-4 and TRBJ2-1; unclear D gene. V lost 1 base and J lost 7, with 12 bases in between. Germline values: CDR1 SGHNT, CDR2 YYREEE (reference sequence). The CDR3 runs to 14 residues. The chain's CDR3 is CASSLSPEWNEQFF. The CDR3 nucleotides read TGTGCCAGCAGCTTGTCCCCAGAATGGAATGAGCAGTTCTTC.

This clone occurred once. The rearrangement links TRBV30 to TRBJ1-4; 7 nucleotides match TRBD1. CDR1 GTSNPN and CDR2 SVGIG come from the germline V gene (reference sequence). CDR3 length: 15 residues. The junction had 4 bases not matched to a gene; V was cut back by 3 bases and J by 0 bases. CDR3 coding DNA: TGTGCCTGGAGGTCCGGGACAGCAACTAATGAAAAACTGTTTTTT. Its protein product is CAWRSGTATNEKLFF.

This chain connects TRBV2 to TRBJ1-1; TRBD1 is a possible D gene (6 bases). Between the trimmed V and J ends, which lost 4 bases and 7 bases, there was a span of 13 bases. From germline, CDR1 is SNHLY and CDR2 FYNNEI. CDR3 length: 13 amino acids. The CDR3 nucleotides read TGTGCCAGCAGTGCGGGGGGCATAAATGAAGCTTTCTTT. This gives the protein CASSAGGINEAFF. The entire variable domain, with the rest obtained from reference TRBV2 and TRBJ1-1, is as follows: EPEVTQTPSHQVTQMGQEVILRCVPISNHLYFYWYRQILGQKVEFLVSFYNNEISEKSEIFDDQFSVERPDGSNFTLKIRSTKLEDSAMYFCASSAGGINEAFFGQGTRLTVV.

The CDR3 nucleotides read TGTGCCAGCAGCTTAGCTCAGGGGGCGGGGAATGAGCAGTTCTTC. Translated: CASSLAQGAGNEQFF. The chain links TRBV7-2 to TRBJ2-1, with 8 bases aligning to TRBD1. The CDR3 spans 15 residues. CDR1 and CDR2 (germline): SGHTA, FQGNSA. V shed 0 bases, J shed 7 bases, and the junction held 5 bases outside the gene matches.